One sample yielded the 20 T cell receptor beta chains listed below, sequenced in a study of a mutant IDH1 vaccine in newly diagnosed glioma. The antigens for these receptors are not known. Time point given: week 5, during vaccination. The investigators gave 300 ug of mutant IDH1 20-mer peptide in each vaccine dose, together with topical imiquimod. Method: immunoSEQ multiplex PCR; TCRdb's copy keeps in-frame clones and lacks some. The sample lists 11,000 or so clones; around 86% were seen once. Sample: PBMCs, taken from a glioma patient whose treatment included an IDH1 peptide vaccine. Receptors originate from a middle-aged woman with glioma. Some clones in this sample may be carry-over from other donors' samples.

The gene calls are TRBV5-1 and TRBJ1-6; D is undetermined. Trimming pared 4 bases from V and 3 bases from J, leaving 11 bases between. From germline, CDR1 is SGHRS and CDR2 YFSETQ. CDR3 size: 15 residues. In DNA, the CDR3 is TGCGCCAGCAGCCCCAGCCCCGGCTATAATTCACCCCTCCACTTT. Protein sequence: CASSPSPGYNSPLHF.

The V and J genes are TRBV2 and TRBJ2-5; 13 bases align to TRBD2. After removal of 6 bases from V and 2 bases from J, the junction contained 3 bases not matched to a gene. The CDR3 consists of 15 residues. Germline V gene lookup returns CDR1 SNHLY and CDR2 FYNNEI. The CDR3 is CASRGTSGAQETQYF. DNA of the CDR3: TGTGCCAGCAGGGGGACTAGCGGGGCTCAAGAGACCCAGTACTTC.

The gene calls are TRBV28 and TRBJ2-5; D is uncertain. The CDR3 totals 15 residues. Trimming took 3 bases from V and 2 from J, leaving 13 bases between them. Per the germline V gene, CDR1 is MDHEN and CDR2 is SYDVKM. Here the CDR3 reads CASSFIALNQETQYF. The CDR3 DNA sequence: TGTGCCAGCAGTTTCATCGCGCTGAATCAAGAGACCCAGTACTTC.

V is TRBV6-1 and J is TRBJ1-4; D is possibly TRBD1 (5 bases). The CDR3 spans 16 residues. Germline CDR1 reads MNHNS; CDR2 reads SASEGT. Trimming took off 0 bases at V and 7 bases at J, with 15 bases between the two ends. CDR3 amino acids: CASSEASGSGTEKLFF. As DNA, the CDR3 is TGTGCCAGCAGTGAAGCGAGTGGTTCAGGGACTGAAAAACTGTTTTTT.

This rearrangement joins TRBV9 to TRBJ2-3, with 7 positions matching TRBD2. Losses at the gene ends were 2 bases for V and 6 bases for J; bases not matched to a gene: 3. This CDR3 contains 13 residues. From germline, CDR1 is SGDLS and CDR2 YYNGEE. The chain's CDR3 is CASSVDGGDTQYF. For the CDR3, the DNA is TGTGCCAGCAGCGTGGACGGGGGGGATACGCAGTATTTT.

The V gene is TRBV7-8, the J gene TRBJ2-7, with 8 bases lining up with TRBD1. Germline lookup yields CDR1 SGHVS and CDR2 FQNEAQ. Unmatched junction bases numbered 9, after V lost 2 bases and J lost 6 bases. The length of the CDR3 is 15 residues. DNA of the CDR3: TGTGCCAGCAGCTTAAATTGGGGACAGGTGCCCGAGCAGTACTTC. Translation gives CASSLNWGQVPEQYF.

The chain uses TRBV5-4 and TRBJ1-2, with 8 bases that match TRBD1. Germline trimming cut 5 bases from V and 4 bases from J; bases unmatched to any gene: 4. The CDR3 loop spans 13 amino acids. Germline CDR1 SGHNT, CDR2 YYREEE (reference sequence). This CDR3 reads CASSHDRGYGYTF. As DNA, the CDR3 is TGTGCCAGCAGTCACGACAGGGGCTATGGCTACACCTTC.

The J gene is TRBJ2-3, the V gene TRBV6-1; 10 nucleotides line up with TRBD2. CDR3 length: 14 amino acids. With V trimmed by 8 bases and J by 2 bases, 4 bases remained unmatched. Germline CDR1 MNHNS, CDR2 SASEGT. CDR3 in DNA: TGTGCCAGCTTTGGGACTAGCGTCACAGATACGCAGTATTTT. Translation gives CASFGTSVTDTQYF.

Written as DNA, the CDR3 is TGTGCCAGCAGCACTAGCGGGAGAAAGGGCAATGAGCAGTTCTTC. Translation gives CASSTSGRKGNEQFF. The gene calls are TRBV7-9 and TRBJ2-1, with TRBD2 matching over 11 bases. CDR1 SEHNR and CDR2 FQNEAQ come from the germline V gene (reference sequence). There are 15 residues in the CDR3. The trim removed 5 bases at V and 6 bases at J, leaving 6 bases unmatched.

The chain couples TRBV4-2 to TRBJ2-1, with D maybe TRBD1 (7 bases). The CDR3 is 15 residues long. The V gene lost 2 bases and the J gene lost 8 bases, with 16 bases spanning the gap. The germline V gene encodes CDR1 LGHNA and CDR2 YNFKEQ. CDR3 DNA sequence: TGTGCCAGCAGCCAACTGGAGGGGGCCGTGGATGAGCAGTTCTTC. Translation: CASSQLEGAVDEQFF.

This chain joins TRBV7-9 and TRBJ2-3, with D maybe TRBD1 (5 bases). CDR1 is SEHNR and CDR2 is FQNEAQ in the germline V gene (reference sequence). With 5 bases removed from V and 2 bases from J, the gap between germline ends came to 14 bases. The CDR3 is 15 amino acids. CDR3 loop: CASSERGLLTDTQYF. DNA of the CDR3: TGTGCCAGCAGCGAAAGGGGTTTGCTCACAGATACGCAGTATTTT. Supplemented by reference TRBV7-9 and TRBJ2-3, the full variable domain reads DTGVSQNPRHKITKRGQNVTFRCDPISEHNRLYWYRQTLGQGPEFLTYFQNEAQLEKSRLLSDRFSAERPKGSFSTLEIQRTEQGDSAMYLCASSERGLLTDTQYFGPGTRLTVL.

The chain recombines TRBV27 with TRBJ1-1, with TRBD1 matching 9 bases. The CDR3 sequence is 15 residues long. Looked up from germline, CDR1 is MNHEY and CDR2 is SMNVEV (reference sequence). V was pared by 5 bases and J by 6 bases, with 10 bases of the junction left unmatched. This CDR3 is CASSKQGAARAEAFF. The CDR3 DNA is TGTGCCAGCAGTAAACAGGGGGCGGCACGGGCTGAAGCTTTCTTT.

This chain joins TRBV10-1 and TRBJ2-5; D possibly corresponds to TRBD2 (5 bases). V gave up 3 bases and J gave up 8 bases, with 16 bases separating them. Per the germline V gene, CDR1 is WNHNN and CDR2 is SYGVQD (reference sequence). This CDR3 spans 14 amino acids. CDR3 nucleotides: TGCGCCAGCAGTGAAGGTCGTGGAGCGGCTACCCAGTACTTC. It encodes CASSEGRGAATQYF.

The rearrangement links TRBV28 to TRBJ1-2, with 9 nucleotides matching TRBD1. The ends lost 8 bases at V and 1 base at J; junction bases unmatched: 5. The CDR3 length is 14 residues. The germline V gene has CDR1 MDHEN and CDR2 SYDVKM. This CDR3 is CASRKTGGNYGYTF. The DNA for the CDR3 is TGTGCCAGCCGAAAGACAGGGGGTAACTATGGCTACACCTTC.

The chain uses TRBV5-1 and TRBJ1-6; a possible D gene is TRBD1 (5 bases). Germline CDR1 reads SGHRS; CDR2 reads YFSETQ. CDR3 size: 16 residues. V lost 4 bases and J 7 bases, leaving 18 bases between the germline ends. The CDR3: CASSPGLPTENSPLHF. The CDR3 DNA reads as TGCGCCAGCAGCCCTGGCCTCCCGACAGAAAATTCACCCCTCCACTTT. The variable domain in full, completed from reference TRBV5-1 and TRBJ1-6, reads KAGVTQTPRYLIKTRGQQVTLSCSPISGHRSVSWYQQTPGQGLQFLFEYFSETQRNKGNFPGRFSGRQFSNSRSEMNVSTLELGDSALYLCASSPGLPTENSPLHFGNGTRLTVT.

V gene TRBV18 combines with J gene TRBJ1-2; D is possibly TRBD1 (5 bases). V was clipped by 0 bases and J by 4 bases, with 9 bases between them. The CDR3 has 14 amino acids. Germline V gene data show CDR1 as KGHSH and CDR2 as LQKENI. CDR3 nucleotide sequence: TGTGCCAGCTCACCACCAGGGGCGGGCTATGGCTACACCTTC. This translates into CASSPPGAGYGYTF.

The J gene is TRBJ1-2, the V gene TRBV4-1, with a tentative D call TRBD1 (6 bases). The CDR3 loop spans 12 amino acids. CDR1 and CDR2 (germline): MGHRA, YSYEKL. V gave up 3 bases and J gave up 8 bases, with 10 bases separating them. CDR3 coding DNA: TGCGCCAGCAGCCAGTCAGGGGTGGGCTACACCTTC. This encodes CASSQSGVGYTF.

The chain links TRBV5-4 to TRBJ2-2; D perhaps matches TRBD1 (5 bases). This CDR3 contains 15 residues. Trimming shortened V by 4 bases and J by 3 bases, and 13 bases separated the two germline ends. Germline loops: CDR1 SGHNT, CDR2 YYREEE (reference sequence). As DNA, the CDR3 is TGTGCCAGCAGCCCCAGGGCAGGGTACACCGGGGAGCTGTTTTTT. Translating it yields CASSPRAGYTGELFF.

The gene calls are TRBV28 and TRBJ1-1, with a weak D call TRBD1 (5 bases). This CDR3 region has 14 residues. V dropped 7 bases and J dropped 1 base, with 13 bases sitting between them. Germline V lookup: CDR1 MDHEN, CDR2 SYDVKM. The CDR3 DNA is TGTGCCAGCACCCTGGGACTCCCGAACACTGAAGCTTTCTTT. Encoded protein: CASTLGLPNTEAFF.

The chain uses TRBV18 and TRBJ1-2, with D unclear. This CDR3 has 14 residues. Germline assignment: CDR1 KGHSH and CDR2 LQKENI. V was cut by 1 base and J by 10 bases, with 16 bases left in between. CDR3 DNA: TGTGCCAGCTCACCACGCGAGCTCCTAAGTGACTACACCTTC. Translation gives CASSPRELLSDYTF.